These 25 T cell receptor beta chains share one sample of origin, sequenced in a study of shared T cell receptors in the human thymus. Assay: immunoSEQ multiplex PCR; the TCRdb copy retains only in-frame clones and omits some. The sample holds 600,000 or so clones; around 87% are singletons and the top ten take roughly 0.0086%. A further study also used this sample, focusing on human thymus T cells.

The material sequenced was thymocytes. Receptors were obtained from a boy in the first two years of life with a congenital heart defect.

The V and J genes are TRBV14 and TRBJ2-3; TRBD2 aligns across 11 bases. The CDR3 totals 16 residues. V dropped 3 bases and J dropped 4; count of bases not matched to a gene: 6. Germline V gives CDR1 SGHDN, CDR2 FVKESK. In DNA form, the CDR3 reads TGTGCCAGCAGCCACTCACTAGCGGGAGTTTCAGATACGCAGTATTTT. Its protein product is CASSHSLAGVSDTQYF.

This chain joins TRBV7-4 and TRBJ2-5, with TRBD2 identical over 8 bases. The J segment lost 2 bases and the V segment lost 4 bases, leaving 12 bases of the junction unmatched. Per the germline V gene, CDR1 is SGHVT and CDR2 is SQSDAQ. This CDR3 has 17 residues. For the CDR3, the DNA is TGTGCCAGCAGCTCAAGGGGAGCTAGCGGGCCTCAAGAGACCCAGTACTTC. It encodes CASSSRGASGPQETQYF. Variable domain in full (rest from reference TRBV7-4 and TRBJ2-5): GAGVSQSPRYKVAKRGRDVALRCDSISGHVTLYWYRQTLGQGSEVLTYSQSDAQRDKSGRPSGRFSAERPERSVSTLKIQRTEQGDSAVYLCASSSRGASGPQETQYFGPGTRLLVL.

On this clone itself: Other DNA sequences of this sample code for an identical CDR3. The J gene is TRBJ1-1, the V gene TRBV6-4, with unresolved D. CDR3 size: 13 residues. CDR1 and CDR2 from the germline V gene are MRHNA and SNTAGT. V was cut by 2 bases and J by 0 bases, with 4 bases left in between. DNA for the CDR3: TGTGCCAGCAGTGACCGGGTGAACACTGAAGCTTTCTTT. Translated: CASSDRVNTEAFF.

Notes on this clone: The junction does not match germline at one end; this may be a read error. The J gene is TRBJ1-2, the V gene TRBV20-1; D gene uncertain. CDR3 length equals 11 residues. Looked up from germline, CDR1 is DFQATT and CDR2 is SNEGSKA (reference sequence). CDR3 protein: CSAREKGLADF. CDR3 coding DNA: TGCAGTGCTAGAGAAAAAGGTCTGGCGGACTTC.

This clone was seen only a few times. J is TRBJ1-5 and V is TRBV5-8; TRBD1 agrees at 9 bases. Per the germline V gene, CDR1 is SGHTS and CDR2 is YDEGEE. The CDR3 covers 14 residues. Trimming removed 5 bases from V and 6 bases from J; junction bases left unmatched: 6. CDR3 in amino acids: CASRSDRGPQPQHF. CDR3 DNA sequence: TGTGCCAGCAGATCGGACAGGGGTCCTCAGCCCCAGCATTTT.

The CDR3 DNA follows: TGTGCCAGCAGTTCCGGGACTCCGGATTCCTATGGCTACACCTTC. Translating it yields CASSSGTPDSYGYTF. This rearrangement joins TRBV6-5 to TRBJ1-2; tentative D call: TRBD1 (5 bases). CDR1 MNHEY and CDR2 SVGAGI come from the germline V gene. CDR3 length: 15 amino acids. Deletions cut 4 bases from V and 4 bases from J, with 16 bases between.

This chain joins TRBV4-3 and TRBJ2-2; possible D gene TRBD2, 5 bases. Germline V gene sequence: CDR1 LGHNA, CDR2 YSLEER. Trimming left V 1 base short and J 3 bases short, with 12 bases between. This CDR3 has 16 amino acids. In DNA form, the CDR3 reads TGCGCCAGCAGCCAAGTGGGTAGCGTCGACACCGGGGAGCTGTTTTTT. It translates to CASSQVGSVDTGELFF.

V usage is TRBV2 and J usage is TRBJ1-2, with 7 bases identical to TRBD1. The V gene's germline CDR1 is SNHLY and CDR2 FYNNEI. The CDR3 has 16 residues. V dropped 6 bases and J dropped 6; count of bases not matched to a gene: 16. CDR3 sequence (DNA): TGTGCCAGCAGGACGACCCACAGGGGCGGTCGCGATGGCTACACCTTC. Amino acids: CASRTTHRGGRDGYTF.

V usage is TRBV9 and J usage is TRBJ2-7; 7 bases map to TRBD2. Germline CDR1 is SGDLS and CDR2 is YYNGEE. This CDR3 has 17 residues. V lost 5 bases to trimming and J lost 2 bases; unmatched junction nucleotides: 16. The CDR3 DNA sequence: TGTGCCAGCAGTGCATCCCCGGGAGGAGGGCCGCCCTACGAGCAGTACTTC. Its translation is CASSASPGGGPPYEQYF.

In this sample, this clone turned up once. For the CDR3, the DNA is TGTGCCAGCAGTTTCCCCCCACTACAGGGGAACTACGAGCAGTACTTC. This sequence encodes CASSFPPLQGNYEQYF. This chain uses TRBV28 with TRBJ2-7; 7 bases agree with TRBD1. The junction had 11 bases not matched to a gene; V was cut back by 3 bases and J by 3 bases. CDR1 MDHEN and CDR2 SYDVKM come from the germline V gene. The CDR3 has 16 residues.

The chain carries TRBV6-1 and TRBJ1-3, with D possibly matching TRBD1 (6 bases). Germline V gene data show CDR1 as MNHNS and CDR2 as SASEGT. There are 15 residues in the CDR3. Trimming took 7 bases from V and 1 from J, leaving 14 bases between them. The CDR3 here is CASNMDSRSGNTIYF. The CDR3 DNA sequence: TGTGCCAGCAATATGGACAGTAGATCTGGAAACACCATATATTTT.

This chain joins TRBV27 and TRBJ1-4; TRBD1 matches 11 bases. V lost 5 bases, J lost 7 bases, and 9 bases stayed unmatched. CDR1 and CDR2 from the germline V gene are MNHEY and SMNVEV (reference sequence). The CDR3 is made up of 16 amino acids. As DNA, the CDR3 is TGTGCCAGCAGTCCTTATCGGACAGGGGGCGGTGAAAAACTGTTTTTT. Translating gives CASSPYRTGGGEKLFF.

This chain connects TRBV7-6 to TRBJ2-3; no clear D. Trimming cost V 4 bases and J 4 bases, with 9 bases left between them. Germline assignment: CDR1 SGHVS and CDR2 FNYEAQ. The CDR3 has 13 amino acids. Here the CDR3 DNA reads TGTGCCAGCAGCTGGGCCCCGGCAGATACGCAGTATTTT. This encodes CASSWAPADTQYF.

CDR3 residues: CASSGRQGPGYGYTF. CDR3 nucleotide sequence: TGTGCCAGCAGCGGAAGACAGGGGCCGGGATATGGCTACACCTTC. This rearrangement joins TRBV9 to TRBJ1-2, with TRBD1 identical over 8 bases. This CDR3 is 15 amino acids long. The V gene end was trimmed by 3 bases and the J gene end by 5 bases; junction bases not matched to a gene: 9. Per germline, CDR1 SGDLS and CDR2 YYNGEE.

A single count supports this clone. This chain uses TRBV7-2 with TRBJ2-3, with D perhaps matching TRBD2 (6 bases). This CDR3 is 17 amino acids long. Germline V gives CDR1 SGHTA, CDR2 FQGNSA. Trimming took off 5 bases at V and 2 bases at J, with 20 bases between the two ends. The CDR3 sequence is CASSIPFGGSYTDTQYF. CDR3 nucleotide sequence: TGTGCCAGCAGCATCCCCTTTGGGGGGTCCTACACAGATACGCAGTATTTT.

V usage is TRBV11-2 and J usage is TRBJ2-7; 9 bases agree with TRBD2. V gave up 0 bases and J gave up 6 bases; unmatched junction bases: 3. The CDR3 is 14 residues long. Germline lookup yields CDR1 SGHAT and CDR2 FQNNGV. The chain's CDR3 is CASSLDGAGGEQYF. The DNA of the CDR3 is TGTGCCAGCAGCTTAGATGGAGCGGGAGGCGAGCAGTACTTC.

V is TRBV5-4 and J is TRBJ2-7; 10 positions agree with TRBD2. Losses at the gene ends were 5 bases for V and 4 bases for J; bases not matched to a gene: 9. In germline, CDR1 is SGHNT, CDR2 YYREEE (reference sequence). This CDR3 has 15 amino acids. The CDR3 DNA is TGTGCCAGCAGTTTTAAAGCGGGAGGGCCTTACGAGCAGTACTTC. Its protein product is CASSFKAGGPYEQYF.

This chain links TRBV7-9 with TRBJ1-4, with a tentative D call TRBD1 (5 bases). The ends were cut back, 6 bases at V and 8 bases at J, with 16 bases in the middle. CDR1 is SEHNR, CDR2 FQNEAQ, per germline (reference sequence). The CDR3 has 14 residues. In nucleotides, the CDR3 is TGTGCCAGCAGTCCCAGGGAGGGGCTCGAAAAACTGTTTTTT. It yields the protein CASSPREGLEKLFF.

The chain links TRBV19 to TRBJ2-7; TRBD2 aligns across 9 bases. Germline CDR1 and CDR2: LNHDA and SQIVND (reference sequence). V gave up 3 bases and J gave up 0 bases; unmatched junction bases: 12. The CDR3 is 18 amino acids. The CDR3 loop reads CASSMVAGVPSFSYEQYF. For the CDR3, the DNA is TGTGCCAGTAGTATGGTAGCGGGAGTTCCGTCCTTCTCCTACGAGCAGTACTTC.

The gene calls are TRBV28 and TRBJ2-7, with TRBD2 as a possible D gene (7 bases). V lost 6 bases and J lost 10, with 10 bases in between. Germline CDR1 reads MDHEN; CDR2 reads SYDVKM. The CDR3 runs 10 residues. The CDR3 coding sequence is TGTGCCAGCAGCGGGGGGCGACAGTACTTC. Residues: CASSGGRQYF.

The genes are TRBV29-1 and TRBJ2-7, with 10 bases lining up with TRBD1. CDR1 is SQVTM, CDR2 ANQGSEA, per germline. The V segment lost 4 bases and the J segment 0 bases; nucleotides outside the gene matches: 12. The CDR3 consists of 17 residues. This CDR3 reads CSVGGDRGQVSSYEQYF. The CDR3 region has the DNA TGCAGCGTTGGGGGTGACAGGGGGCAAGTCAGCTCCTACGAGCAGTACTTC.

The rearrangement links TRBV7-9 to TRBJ2-1; D may be TRBD1 (5 bases). Germline values: CDR1 SEHNR, CDR2 FQNEAQ (reference sequence). The CDR3 runs 12 residues. With 6 bases removed from V and 10 bases from J, the gap between germline ends came to 13 bases. In DNA form, the CDR3 reads TGTGCCAGCAGGTGCCAGGGATGCGAGCAGTTCTTC. It specifies CASRCQGCEQFF.

This chain uses TRBV5-1 with TRBJ2-2, with 8 bases lining up with TRBD1. After removal of 3 bases from V and 2 bases from J, the junction contained 3 bases not matched to a gene. In germline, CDR1 is SGHRS, CDR2 YFSETQ. The CDR3 has 15 residues. CDR3 amino acids: CASSSGQVNTGELFF. CDR3 nucleotide sequence: TGCGCCAGCAGCTCGGGACAGGTCAACACCGGGGAGCTGTTTTTT.

CDR3 in amino acids: CATSRGRDRANEQFF. In DNA, the CDR3 is TGTGCCACCAGCAGAGGTCGGGACAGGGCCAATGAGCAGTTCTTC. V is TRBV15 and J is TRBJ2-1; 9 bases agree with TRBD1. V trimming: 1 base; J trimming: 6 bases; junction bases outside the gene matches: 4. Germline V lookup: CDR1 LNHNV, CDR2 YYDKDF (reference sequence). The CDR3 contains 15 residues.

The rearrangement uses TRBV19 and TRBJ2-1; weak D call: TRBD2 (5 bases). V shed 2 bases and J shed 4 bases, with 12 bases lying between them. CDR1 and CDR2 from the germline V gene are LNHDA and SQIVND (reference sequence). The CDR3 sequence is 15 residues long. In DNA form, the CDR3 reads TGTGCCAGTAGTATATTAGCGCTAGAGTACAATGAGCAGTTCTTC. Translated: CASSILALEYNEQFF. Complete variable domain (other parts from reference TRBV19 and TRBJ2-1): DGGITQSPKYLFRKEGQNVTLSCEQNLNHDAMYWYRQDPGQGLRLIYYSQIVNDFQKGDIAEGYSVSREKKESFPLTVTSAQKNPTAFYLCASSILALEYNEQFFGPGTRLTVL.